These 30 T cell receptor beta chains were all obtained from the same sample, sequenced in a study of metastatic and nonmetastatic thyroid tumors. Until they underwent thyroid surgery, no patient had received any treatment. Through MiXCR, TCRdb re-clonotyped the PCR reads. The table records 31,000 or so clones, more than 15% of them present only once. The material sequenced was blood. Receptors originate from a female donor with papillary thyroid cancer or a benign thyroid nodule (not recorded which). Some clones in this sample may be carry-over from other donors' samples.

This clone was counted only a few times. A much larger clone is a single base away; this may be a read error. V is TRBV28 and J is TRBJ2-2, with 8 bases matching TRBD1. The germline V gene encodes CDR1 MDHEN and CDR2 SYDVKM. This CDR3 is built from 16 residues. The chain's CDR3 is CASRSTGQVVTRELFF. CDR3 DNA sequence: TGTGCCAGCAGATCTACGGGACAGGTGGTCACCAGGGAGCTGTTTTTT.

This clone showed up many times. This rearrangement joins TRBV12-3 or TRBV12-4 to TRBJ2-1, with D unclear. V was trimmed by 5 bases and J by 3 bases, leaving 11 bases between them. The CDR3 is made up of 14 amino acids. The CDR3 bases are TGTGCCAGCAGTCCCAGAGACCTCTACAATGAGCAGTTCTTC. The encoded protein is CASSPRDLYNEQFF.

This clone was detected ten times or more. The chain links TRBV4-3 to TRBJ2-2, with D possibly being TRBD1 (5 bases). CDR3 length: 15 residues. CDR1 and CDR2 (germline): LGHNA, YSLEER. Between the trimmed V and J ends, which lost 5 bases and 5 bases, there was a span of 15 bases. CDR3 sequence (DNA): TGCGCCAGCAGCTCGTTGGGCAGGGAAACCGGGGAGCTGTTTTTT. Encoded protein: CASSSLGRETGELFF.

In this sample, this clone is medium-sized. The CDR3 sequence: CASSPGPPGLIYEQYF. The CDR3 region has the DNA TGTGCCAGCAGCCCTGGGCCCCCTGGACTCATCTACGAGCAGTACTTC. The chain is built from TRBV27 and TRBJ2-7, with D perhaps matching TRBD2 (5 bases). The germline V and J ends were trimmed by 6 bases and 3 bases, with 21 bases remaining between them. The CDR3 loop spans 16 amino acids. CDR1 is MNHEY, CDR2 SMNVEV, per germline (reference sequence).

This clone showed up just a few times. V gene TRBV6-2 or TRBV6-3 combines with J gene TRBJ1-4; unclear D gene. V dropped 6 bases and J dropped 8 bases, with 10 bases sitting between them. CDR1 is MNHEY, CDR2 SVGEGT, per germline. This CDR3 spans 12 amino acids. The CDR3 sequence: CASSNTLEKLFF. CDR3 sequence (DNA): TGTGCCAGCAGCAATACGTTAGAAAAACTGTTTTTT.

In its sample, this clone was seen a few times. This may come from a read error, since a much larger clone is one base off. Other nucleotide sequences from this sample produce the same CDR3. The chain recombines TRBV11-2 with TRBJ2-3; 10 nucleotides align to TRBD2. Germline loops: CDR1 SGHAT, CDR2 FQNNGV. CDR3 length equals 14 residues. Unmatched junction bases numbered 5, after V lost 5 bases and J lost 6 bases. The CDR3 DNA sequence: TGTGCCAGCAGCCCTCGGACTAGCGGTGATACGCAGTATTTT. Its translation: CASSPRTSGDTQYF.

This clone was recorded many times. The rearrangement links TRBV7-9 to TRBJ2-7, with D perhaps TRBD2 (5 bases). Germline V gene data show CDR1 as SEHNR and CDR2 as FQNEAQ (reference sequence). Trimming removed 5 bases from V and 1 base from J, with 9 bases in between. There are 13 residues in the CDR3. The CDR3 coding sequence is TGTGCCAGCAGCCAGACGGGATCCTACGAGCAGTACTTC. Translated: CASSQTGSYEQYF.

This clone was counted only a few times. A much larger clone lies a single base off, so this may be a read error. V and J are TRBV4-1 and TRBJ2-1; D might be TRBD1 or TRBD2, each matching 5 bases. The CDR3 has 18 residues. Per germline, CDR1 MGHRA and CDR2 YSYEKL. The CDR3 sequence is CASSPEPGRGYVDNERFF. The CDR3 DNA reads TGCGCCAGCAGTCCAGAGCCCGGGCGAGGGTATGTGGACAATGAGCGGTTCTTC.

The chain combines TRBV28 with TRBJ1-2; D uncertain. Germline CDR1 MDHEN, CDR2 SYDVKM. V was cut by 8 bases and J by 10 bases, with 20 bases left in between. There are 13 residues in the CDR3. The CDR3 loop is CASSLPLSLFYTF. CDR3 coding DNA: TGTGCCAGCTCTCTACCACTATCCCTCTTCTACACCTTC.

The gene calls are TRBV5-1 and TRBJ2-7; 12 positions match TRBD2. Looked up from germline, CDR1 is SGHRS and CDR2 is YFSETQ. Unmatched junction bases numbered 2, after V lost 3 bases and J lost 1 base. The CDR3 contains 15 residues. The chain's CDR3 is CASSSGLAGSYEQYF. Written as DNA, the CDR3 is TGCGCCAGCAGCTCAGGACTAGCGGGATCCTACGAGCAGTACTTC.

The chain employs TRBV5-1 and TRBJ2-2, with 14 positions matching TRBD2. Per germline, CDR1 SGHRS and CDR2 YFSETQ. The CDR3 sequence is 18 residues long. Trimming removed 0 bases from V and 3 bases from J; junction bases left unmatched: 4. In DNA form, the CDR3 reads TGCGCCAGCAGCTTGGGACTAGCGGGGGGGCCAGACACCGGGGAGCTGTTTTTT. Amino acids: CASSLGLAGGPDTGELFF.

This clone occurred many times. The chain joins TRBV7-2 to TRBJ1-2, with 9 bases matching TRBD1. Germline CDR1 reads SGHTA; CDR2 reads FQGNSA. The J segment lost 5 bases and the V segment lost 4 bases, leaving 8 bases of the junction unmatched. The CDR3 contains 15 residues. CDR3 DNA: TGTGCCAGCAGCTCTTCACAGGGGGCGCTTTATGGCTACACCTTC. Translation gives CASSSSQGALYGYTF.

This clone was recorded at least ten times. The genes are TRBV19 and TRBJ2-1, with TRBD1 identical over 8 bases. V shed 3 bases, J shed 12 bases, and the junction held 7 bases outside the gene matches. The germline CDR1 and CDR2 sequences are LNHDA and SQIVND (reference sequence). The CDR3 has 13 amino acids. The chain's CDR3 is CASSISTGTGQFF. The CDR3 DNA reads as TGTGCCAGTAGTATCTCAACCGGGACAGGGCAGTTCTTC.

This clone was recorded many times. The V and J genes are TRBV6-1 and TRBJ2-1; D ambiguous. The CDR3 length is 13 residues. CDR1 is MNHNS, CDR2 SASEGT, per germline. Trimming removed 10 bases at V and 2 bases at J, with 12 bases between. In DNA, the CDR3 is TGTGCCAACCGATGGGCAACCTACAATGAGCAGTTCTTC. Its translation: CANRWATYNEQFF.

This clone showed up many times. The genes are TRBV7-6 and TRBJ2-2, with D possibly being TRBD2 (6 bases). This CDR3 comprises 15 residues. From germline, CDR1 is SGHVS and CDR2 FNYEAQ. Trimming cost V 4 bases and J 5 bases, with 14 bases left between them. In DNA, the CDR3 is TGTGCCAGCAGCTCCCGGGACGGGGGTACCGGGGAGCTGTTTTTT. This encodes CASSSRDGGTGELFF. The whole variable domain, remainder taken from reference TRBV7-6 and TRBJ2-2, is GAGVSQSPRYKVTKRGQDVALRCDPISGHVSLYWYRQALGQGPEFLTYFNYEAQQDKSGLPNDRFSAERPEGSISTLTIQRTEQRDSAMYRCASSSRDGGTGELFFGEGSRLTVL.

There are many counts of this clone. The chain combines TRBV7-2 with TRBJ2-4, with TRBD2 as a possible D gene (6 bases). The CDR3 covers 17 residues. Germline V gene sequence: CDR1 SGHTA, CDR2 FQGNSA. V shed 3 bases and J shed 5 bases, with 20 bases lying between them. The chain's CDR3 is CASSLGAGGAAQNIQYF. The CDR3, as DNA: TGTGCCAGCAGCTTGGGAGCGGGCGGAGCCGCCCAAAACATTCAGTACTTC.

The chain has TRBV30 and TRBJ1-2, with D unresolved. With 0 bases removed from V and 8 bases from J, the gap between germline ends came to 7 bases. The CDR3 totals 11 residues. Germline values: CDR1 GTSNPN, CDR2 SVGIG (reference sequence). Written as DNA, the CDR3 is TGTGCCTGGAGTGTACGAGGAGGCTACACCTTC. Protein: CAWSVRGGYTF.

Ten or more counts support this clone. The J gene is TRBJ1-1, the V gene TRBV19; TRBD1 aligns across 10 bases. V lost 6 bases and J lost 1; bases outside the gene matches: 8. The CDR3 runs to 16 residues. Germline assignment: CDR1 LNHDA and CDR2 SQIVND (reference sequence). CDR3 DNA: TGTGCCAGTAGGCTGGGGACAGGGGCCCCGAACACTGAAGCTTTCTTT. Translating gives CASRLGTGAPNTEAFF. Full variable domain (outside the CDR3, taken from reference TRBV19 and TRBJ1-1): DGGITQSPKYLFRKEGQNVTLSCEQNLNHDAMYWYRQDPGQGLRLIYYSQIVNDFQKGDIAEGYSVSREKKESFPLTVTSAQKNPTAFYLCASRLGTGAPNTEAFFGQGTRLTVV.

For this clone: The junction departs from the called germline gene at one end, perhaps through a read error. The gene calls are TRBV12-3 or TRBV12-4 and TRBJ2-1; D gene uncertain. The CDR3 contains 16 residues. CDR3 region: CASSLPGGSSYNDQFF. In DNA, the CDR3 is TGTGCCAGCAGTTTACCGGGCGGTAGCTCCTACAATGATCAGTTCTTC.

This clone showed up many times. This sequence joins TRBV24-1 and TRBJ1-2; D is uncertain. There are 12 residues in the CDR3. Germline V gene sequence: CDR1 KGHDR, CDR2 SFDVKD. Deletions cut 9 bases from V and 3 bases from J, with 10 bases between. The CDR3 nucleotides read TGTGCCACCGCTACTGGGGACTATGGCTACACCTTC. It is translated as CATATGDYGYTF.

This clone was recorded many times. The chain joins TRBV24-1 to TRBJ1-1; D may be TRBD1 (6 bases). Germline values: CDR1 KGHDR, CDR2 SFDVKD. The CDR3 runs 14 residues. V lost 3 bases and J lost 0, with 7 bases in between. In DNA, the CDR3 is TGTGCCACCAGTGATGGGGACATGAACACTGAAGCTTTCTTT. Protein sequence: CATSDGDMNTEAFF.

This clone has at least ten counts. Written as DNA, the CDR3 is TGTGCCAGTAGATATGTATCGATTTTTTACTTC. This encodes CASRYVSIFYF. V and J are TRBV19 and TRBJ2-7, with no clear D. CDR3 length equals 11 residues. The germline V and J ends were trimmed by 6 bases and 13 bases, with 16 bases remaining between them. The germline gives CDR1 LNHDA, CDR2 SQIVND (reference sequence).

This clone was seen just once. This chain joins TRBV11-2 and TRBJ2-1; D may be TRBD2 (6 bases). V was trimmed by 5 bases and J by 4 bases, leaving 12 bases between them. Germline CDR1 is SGHAT and CDR2 is FQNNGV. The CDR3 totals 14 residues. CDR3 sequence: CASSPRLEYNEQFF. CDR3 bases: TGTGCCAGCAGCCCGAGACTAGAGTACAATGAGCAGTTCTTC.

A remark on this clone: Its ends do not fully match the called genes, so a read error is possible. The V call is TRBV5-1, the J call TRBJ2-2, with 7 nucleotides matching TRBD1. This CDR3 has 15 residues. CDR1 SGHRS and CDR2 YFSETQ come from the germline V gene. The CDR3 loop is CASSLGTANTGEPFF. CDR3 DNA: TGCGCCAGCAGCCTGGGGACAGCGAACACCGGGGAGCCGTTTTTT.

Relative to its sample, this clone is medium-sized (0.01 to 0.1%). This chain uses TRBV20-1 with TRBJ2-7, with a weak D call TRBD1 (5 bases). Germline CDR1 and CDR2: DFQATT and SNEGSKA (reference sequence). V lost 3 bases to trimming and J lost 3 bases, with 9 bases between them. The CDR3 consists of 12 residues. The CDR3 reads CSASGRVYEQYF. Written as DNA, the CDR3 is TGCAGTGCTAGTGGCAGGGTCTACGAGCAGTACTTC.

With regard to this clone: Relative to the germline gene, one junction end is altered; a read error may explain this. This chain connects TRBV11-2 to TRBJ2-1; D perhaps matches TRBD2 (5 bases). This CDR3 is 15 amino acids long. The germline gives CDR1 SGHAT, CDR2 FQNNGV. The CDR3 protein is CASSLGSLSSNEHFF. CDR3 bases: TGTGCCAGCAGCTTAGGGTCTTTGTCTAGCAATGAGCATTTCTTC.

The DNA for the CDR3 is TGCGCCAGCAGCTTGGCCACAGGGGGCTACGAGCAGTACTTC. Translating gives CASSLATGGYEQYF. V and J are TRBV5-1 and TRBJ2-7; 8 nucleotides align to TRBD1. From germline, CDR1 is SGHRS and CDR2 YFSETQ. This CDR3 has 14 residues. V dropped 0 bases and J dropped 3; count of bases not matched to a gene: 2.

This rearrangement joins TRBV6-6 to TRBJ2-7, with TRBD1 matching over 9 bases. The V gene's germline CDR1 is MNHNY and CDR2 SVGAGI (reference sequence). V lost 6 bases to trimming and J lost 10 bases; unmatched junction nucleotides: 16. The CDR3 runs to 15 residues. CDR3 coding DNA: TGTGCCAGCAGGTTACAGGGGGCCCCCTTTGAAAGTCAGTACTTC. It translates to CASRLQGAPFESQYF.

Comments on this clone: A much more abundant neighbour one base away suggests this may be a read error. The chain is built from TRBV4-3 and TRBJ2-4; TRBD2 agrees at 7 bases. The CDR3 contains 15 residues. CDR1 and CDR2 from the germline V gene are LGHNA and YSLEER. Trimming removed 4 bases from V and 8 bases from J; junction bases left unmatched: 11. CDR3 coding DNA: TGCGCCAGCAGCCGAAGTTATGAGGGAGGGGACATTCAGTACTTC. This translates into CASSRSYEGGDIQYF.

There are many counts of this clone. The chain is built from TRBV5-1 and TRBJ2-3; D remains unclear. This CDR3 has 13 amino acids. Trimming cost V 0 bases and J 6 bases, with 8 bases left between them. Germline CDR1 and CDR2: SGHRS and YFSETQ. As DNA, the CDR3 is TGCGCCAGCAGCTTGGTAGGGCCCGATACGCAGTATTTT. This encodes CASSLVGPDTQYF. The full variable domain, in which reference TRBV5-1 and TRBJ2-3 provide the parts outside the CDR3, is KAGVTQTPRYLIKTRGQQVTLSCSPISGHRSVSWYQQTPGQGLQFLFEYFSETQRNKGNFPGRFSGRQFSNSRSEMNVSTLELGDSALYLCASSLVGPDTQYFGPGTRLTVL.